The 24 T cell receptor beta chains listed next were all sequenced from one sample in a study of T cell repertoires in cytomegalovirus infection. TCRdb re-derived calls from the reads in MiXCR, one entry per CDR3 protein. The sample contains 120,000 to 150,000 distinct CDR3 sequences, approximately 5.9% of which appear only once. The sample taken for sequencing was PBMCs. The receptors were gathered from a human donor in good health (CMV status not recorded). Some clones in this sample may be carry-over from other donors' samples.

This clonotype was seen ten or more times. The chain employs TRBV3-1 and TRBJ2-6, with no clear D. Trimming took off 4 bases at V and 2 bases at J, with 9 bases between the two ends. The V gene's germline CDR1 is LGHDT and CDR2 YNNKEL (reference sequence). The CDR3 length is 15 residues. The CDR3 DNA is TGTGCCAGCAGCCGGACCGATCCTGGGGCCAACGTCCTGACTTTC. This gives the protein CASSRTDPGANVLTF.

In this sample, this clonotype turned up many times. CDR3 nucleotides: TGTGCCAGCAGCCCCGGAGGTTTCGCAGCCGACGAGCAGTACTTC. This gives the protein CASSPGGFAADEQYF. The chain couples TRBV4-2 to TRBJ2-7, with a possible D match to TRBD2 (5 bases). Trimming left V 4 bases short and J 5 bases short, with 18 bases between. The CDR3 has 15 residues. Germline CDR1 and CDR2: LGHNA and YNFKEQ.

This clonotype was detected many times. The chain uses TRBV7-8 and TRBJ2-3, with 9 bases identical to TRBD2. Per the germline V gene, CDR1 is SGHVS and CDR2 is FQNEAQ. This CDR3 has 15 amino acids. V shed 2 bases and J 2 bases; nucleotides not matched to a gene: 2. The CDR3: CASSLSGGNTDTQYF. The CDR3 bases are TGTGCCAGCAGCTTAAGCGGGGGGAACACAGATACGCAGTATTTT.

This clonotype was seen only a few times. The rearrangement links TRBV9 to TRBJ2-5; 10 nucleotides match TRBD2. The CDR3 is 14 amino acids. In germline, CDR1 is SGDLS, CDR2 YYNGEE. The trim removed 4 bases at V and 4 bases at J, leaving 4 bases unmatched. The CDR3 nucleotides read TGTGCCAGCAGCCTGGGGACTAGCGTAGAGACCCAGTACTTC. The encoded protein is CASSLGTSVETQYF.

This clonotype was picked up many times. This rearrangement joins TRBV2 to TRBJ2-7; D is perhaps TRBD1 (6 bases). Germline V gene sequence: CDR1 SNHLY, CDR2 FYNNEI. The ends were cut back, 6 bases at V and 7 bases at J, with 13 bases in the middle. The CDR3 is 12 residues long. The CDR3 loop is CASRDRAPEQYF. The CDR3 DNA reads as TGTGCCAGCAGGGACAGAGCCCCAGAGCAGTACTTC.

The gene calls are TRBV12-3 or TRBV12-4 and TRBJ1-2, with TRBD1 as a possible D gene (6 bases). V lost 1 base to trimming and J lost 6 bases, with 9 bases between them. The CDR3 is 13 amino acids. The CDR3 bases are TGTGCCAGCAGTTTAGTTCCAGGGGATGGCTACACCTTC. It codes for CASSLVPGDGYTF.

This clonotype has ten or more counts. The rearrangement uses TRBV19 and TRBJ1-2; unclear D gene. The ends were cut back, 5 bases at V and 4 bases at J, with 14 bases in the middle. This CDR3 spans 14 amino acids. Germline V lookup: CDR1 LNHDA, CDR2 SQIVND (reference sequence). In nucleotides, the CDR3 is TGTGCCAGTAGTGCCGGACGGCCCAGCTATGGCTACACCTTC. It codes for CASSAGRPSYGYTF.

This clonotype was recorded many times. V gene TRBV28 combines with J gene TRBJ2-3, with a weak D call TRBD1 (6 bases). The CDR3 extends over 16 amino acids. Germline CDR1 MDHEN, CDR2 SYDVKM. V was clipped by 3 bases and J by 0 bases, with 13 bases between them. The CDR3 loop reads CASSFGDTPSTDTQYF. CDR3 coding DNA: TGTGCCAGCAGTTTCGGGGACACCCCTAGCACAGATACGCAGTATTTT.

This clonotype appeared many times. The V gene is TRBV7-9, the J gene TRBJ1-3; the D is unclear. The germline V gene has CDR1 SEHNR and CDR2 FQNEAQ (reference sequence). V dropped 5 bases and J dropped 0 bases, with 11 bases sitting between them. The CDR3 loop spans 15 amino acids. The CDR3 bases are TGTGCCAGCAGCCCCCGATTGGTCTCTGGAAACACCATATATTTT. This encodes CASSPRLVSGNTIYF.

This clonotype was seen at least ten times. The V and J genes are TRBV7-9 and TRBJ2-1; the match to TRBD2 covers 10 bases. Germline V CDR1 and CDR2: SEHNR, FQNEAQ (reference sequence). The trim removed 2 bases at V and 8 bases at J, leaving 21 bases unmatched. The CDR3 is made up of 20 amino acids. CDR3 in amino acids: CASSLTYGSGGGGGVDEQFF. CDR3 bases: TGTGCCAGCAGCTTAACCTATGGGAGCGGGGGGGGAGGGGGCGTCGATGAGCAGTTCTTC. Filled out from reference TRBV7-9 and TRBJ2-1, the complete variable domain reads DTGVSQNPRHKITKRGQNVTFRCDPISEHNRLYWYRQTLGQGPEFLTYFQNEAQLEKSRLLSDRFSAERPKGSFSTLEIQRTEQGDSAMYLCASSLTYGSGGGGGVDEQFFGPGTRLTVL.

This clonotype was detected a few times. V and J are TRBV11-2 and TRBJ2-5; 14 nucleotides line up with TRBD2. Looked up from germline, CDR1 is SGHAT and CDR2 is FQNNGV. This CDR3 spans 17 amino acids. With 5 bases clipped from V and 4 bases from J, the junction kept 9 bases outside the gene matches. The CDR3 is CASSRKTSGRARETQYF. DNA for the CDR3: TGTGCCAGCAGCCGTAAGACTAGCGGGAGGGCCAGAGAGACCCAGTACTTC.

This clonotype was seen ten or more times. J is TRBJ1-1 and V is TRBV20-1; maybe TRBD1 (5 bases). The germline V and J ends were trimmed by 1 base and 1 base, with 10 bases remaining between them. The CDR3 length is 14 residues. The germline V gene encodes CDR1 DFQATT and CDR2 SNEGSKA (reference sequence). The chain's CDR3 is CSARGGAGNTEAFF. CDR3 nucleotide sequence: TGCAGTGCTAGAGGGGGCGCGGGGAACACTGAAGCTTTCTTT.

The table lists this clonotype with a few counts. V is TRBV11-2 and J is TRBJ1-1, with 8 bases lining up with TRBD1. J lost 0 bases, V lost 5 bases, and 5 bases had no gene match. CDR3 length: 15 amino acids. The germline V gene encodes CDR1 SGHAT and CDR2 FQNNGV. CDR3 in DNA: TGTGCCAGCAGCACGCCAGGGGGCATGAACACTGAAGCTTTCTTT. Its protein product is CASSTPGGMNTEAFF. The variable domain in full, completed from reference TRBV11-2 and TRBJ1-1, reads EAGVAQSPRYKIIEKRQSVAFWCNPISGHATLYWYQQILGQGPKLLIQFQNNGVVDDSQLPKDRFSAERLKGVDSTLKIQPAKLEDSAVYLCASSTPGGMNTEAFFGQGTRLTVV.

This clonotype showed up many times. The V call is TRBV5-6, the J call TRBJ2-7; D unresolved. This CDR3 spans 15 amino acids. The germline gives CDR1 SGHDT, CDR2 YYEEEE. V lost 0 bases, J lost 1 base, and 11 bases lay in between. The CDR3 is CASSLALGSSYEQYF. CDR3 sequence (DNA): TGTGCCAGCAGCTTGGCCCTTGGCAGTTCCTACGAGCAGTACTTC.

This clonotype appeared many times. J is TRBJ2-7 and V is TRBV7-8; TRBD1 matches at 7 bases. The CDR3 loop spans 16 amino acids. Germline assignment: CDR1 SGHVS and CDR2 FQNEAQ. After removal of 1 base from V and 3 bases from J, the junction contained 9 bases not matched to a gene. Here the CDR3 DNA reads TGTGCCAGCAGCTTAGTAGGGACCCAGGGGGTCTACGAGCAGTACTTC. This gives the protein CASSLVGTQGVYEQYF.

J is TRBJ1-2 and V is TRBV19, with a possible D match to TRBD1 (5 bases). CDR1 is LNHDA, CDR2 SQIVND, per germline (reference sequence). V was shortened by 3 bases and J by 2 bases, with 7 bases between the two germline ends. This CDR3 spans 13 amino acids. As DNA, the CDR3 is TGTGCCAGTAGTATTCAGGGAAACTATGGCTACACCTTC. It codes for CASSIQGNYGYTF.

There are many counts of this clonotype. V and J are TRBV7-3 and TRBJ1-1, with D unclear. V lost 3 bases, J lost 6 bases, and 11 bases lay in between. The CDR3 consists of 13 residues. CDR1 and CDR2 from the germline V gene are SGHTA and FQGTGA. As DNA, the CDR3 is TGTGCCAGCAGCTTGGGAGGTATCGCTGAAGCTTTCTTT. Its protein is CASSLGGIAEAFF.

The chain recombines TRBV5-4 with TRBJ1-2; D may be TRBD1 (5 bases). Germline-derived CDR1 and CDR2 are SGHNT and YYREEE (reference sequence). Trimming cost V 2 bases and J 3 bases, with 8 bases left between them. The length of the CDR3 is 13 residues. The CDR3 sequence is CASSFGGHYGYTF. DNA for the CDR3: TGTGCCAGCAGCTTCGGGGGACACTATGGCTACACCTTC.

This rearrangement joins TRBV20-1 to TRBJ2-7; TRBD1 aligns across 9 bases. The CDR3 runs to 13 residues. CDR1 and CDR2 (germline): DFQATT, SNEGSKA (reference sequence). CDR3 amino acids: CAAWDRVAYEQYF. The DNA for the CDR3 is TGCGCCGCTTGGGACAGGGTGGCCTACGAGCAGTACTTC.

The table lists this clonotype with many counts. The chain is built from TRBV7-2 and TRBJ1-1, with 9 bases fitting TRBD1. This CDR3 region has 14 residues. Germline V gene sequence: CDR1 SGHTA, CDR2 FQGNSA. V gave up 5 bases and J gave up 5 bases; unmatched junction bases: 6. CDR3 amino acids: CASSRDRDRTEAFF. CDR3 coding DNA: TGTGCCAGCAGCAGGGACAGGGACAGGACTGAAGCTTTCTTT.

Only a few counts were recorded for this clonotype. The V gene is TRBV30, the J gene TRBJ2-3; D is possibly TRBD2 (6 bases). Germline CDR1 is GTSNPN and CDR2 is SVGIG (reference sequence). The V and J ends lost 2 bases and 2 bases respectively, with 11 bases between them. The CDR3 is made up of 14 amino acids. DNA for the CDR3: TGTGCCTGGAGTCGAGGAGGGAACACAGATACGCAGTATTTT. The encoded protein is CAWSRGGNTDTQYF.

The chain is built from TRBV5-1 and TRBJ1-2; tentative D call: TRBD1 (5 bases). Trimming shortened V by 1 base and J by 8 bases, and 15 bases separated the two germline ends. From germline, CDR1 is SGHRS and CDR2 YFSETQ. The CDR3 length is 14 residues. CDR3: CASSLWTGPEGYTF. The CDR3 region has the DNA TGCGCCAGCAGCTTGTGGACGGGGCCGGAGGGCTACACCTTC.

This clonotype was detected only a few times. The CDR3 nucleotides read TGCAGTGCAACTTCCCCGGCATATAATTCACCCCTCCACTTT. Its translation: CSATSPAYNSPLHF. The chain has TRBV20-1 and TRBJ1-6; D is ambiguous. The length of the CDR3 is 14 residues. The germline gives CDR1 DFQATT, CDR2 SNEGSKA (reference sequence). Trimming cost V 6 bases and J 4 bases, with 13 bases left between them.

This clonotype came up a few times. The chain couples TRBV2 to TRBJ1-5, with D uncertain. V was cut by 4 bases and J by 3 bases, with 10 bases left in between. Germline lookup yields CDR1 SNHLY and CDR2 FYNNEI. The CDR3 extends over 14 amino acids. CDR3 nucleotides: TGTGCCAGCAGTGGTCCGCTTTTCAATCAGCCCCAGCATTTT. The encoded protein is CASSGPLFNQPQHF.